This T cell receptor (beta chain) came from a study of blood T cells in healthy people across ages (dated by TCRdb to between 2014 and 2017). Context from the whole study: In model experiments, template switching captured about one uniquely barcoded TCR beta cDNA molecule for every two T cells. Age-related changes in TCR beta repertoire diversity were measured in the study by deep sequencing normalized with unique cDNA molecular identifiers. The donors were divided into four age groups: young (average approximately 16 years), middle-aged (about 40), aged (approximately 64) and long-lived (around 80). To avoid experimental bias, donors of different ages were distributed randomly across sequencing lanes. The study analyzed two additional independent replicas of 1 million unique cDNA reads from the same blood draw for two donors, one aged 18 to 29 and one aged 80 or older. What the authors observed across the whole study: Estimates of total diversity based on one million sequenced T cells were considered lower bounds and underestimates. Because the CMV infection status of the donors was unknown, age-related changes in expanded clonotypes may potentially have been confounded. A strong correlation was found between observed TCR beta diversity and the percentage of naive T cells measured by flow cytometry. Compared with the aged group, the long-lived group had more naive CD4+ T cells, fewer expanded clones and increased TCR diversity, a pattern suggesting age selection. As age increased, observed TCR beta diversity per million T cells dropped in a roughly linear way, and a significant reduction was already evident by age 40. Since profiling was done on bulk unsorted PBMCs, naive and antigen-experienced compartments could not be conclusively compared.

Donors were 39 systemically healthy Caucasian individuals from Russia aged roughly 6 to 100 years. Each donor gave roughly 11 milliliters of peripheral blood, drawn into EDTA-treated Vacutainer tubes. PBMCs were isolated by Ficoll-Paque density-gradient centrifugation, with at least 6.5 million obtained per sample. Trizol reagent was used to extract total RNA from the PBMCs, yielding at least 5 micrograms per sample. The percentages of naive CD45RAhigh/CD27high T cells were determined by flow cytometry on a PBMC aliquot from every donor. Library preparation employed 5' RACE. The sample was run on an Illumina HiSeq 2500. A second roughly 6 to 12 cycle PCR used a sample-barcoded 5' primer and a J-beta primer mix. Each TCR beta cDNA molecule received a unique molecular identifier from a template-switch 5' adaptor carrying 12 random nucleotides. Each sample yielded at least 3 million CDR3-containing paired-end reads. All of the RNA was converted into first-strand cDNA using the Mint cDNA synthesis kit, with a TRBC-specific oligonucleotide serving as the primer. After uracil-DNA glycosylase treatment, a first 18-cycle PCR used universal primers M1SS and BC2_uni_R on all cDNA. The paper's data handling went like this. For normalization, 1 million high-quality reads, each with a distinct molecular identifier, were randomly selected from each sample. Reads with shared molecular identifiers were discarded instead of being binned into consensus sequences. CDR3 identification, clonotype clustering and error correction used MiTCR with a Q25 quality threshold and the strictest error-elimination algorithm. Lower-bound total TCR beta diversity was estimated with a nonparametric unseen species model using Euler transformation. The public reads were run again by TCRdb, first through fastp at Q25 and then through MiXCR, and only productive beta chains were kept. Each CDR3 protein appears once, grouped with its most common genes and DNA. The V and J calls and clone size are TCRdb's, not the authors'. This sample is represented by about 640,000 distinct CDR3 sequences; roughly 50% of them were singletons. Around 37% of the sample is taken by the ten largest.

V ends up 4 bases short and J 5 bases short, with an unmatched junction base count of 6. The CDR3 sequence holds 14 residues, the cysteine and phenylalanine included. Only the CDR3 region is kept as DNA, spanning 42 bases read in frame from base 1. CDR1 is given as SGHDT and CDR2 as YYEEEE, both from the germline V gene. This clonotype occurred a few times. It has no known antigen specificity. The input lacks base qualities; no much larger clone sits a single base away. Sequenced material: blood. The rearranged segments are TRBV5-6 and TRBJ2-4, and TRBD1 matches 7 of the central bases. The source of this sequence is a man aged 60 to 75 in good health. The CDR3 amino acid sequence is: CASSIRDRQNIQYF. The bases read TGTGCCAGCAGCATTCGGGACAGACAAAACATTCAGTACTTC.